Listed here is a single T cell receptor (beta chain). This clonotype was observed many times. There is no known antigen for this receptor. No per-base quality is available; no much larger clone lies one base away. Ophthalmopathy patients had moderately to severely active disease, Clinical Activity Score of at least 3, NOSPECS grade of at least 4, and duration under 3 months. Exclusion was applied to patients with uncontrolled infections, other autoimmune diseases, pregnancy or lactation. Diagnoses relied on clinical symptoms, serum thyroxine and TRAb, thyroid ultrasound and orbital computed tomography. PBMCs were separated from approximately 10 ml of fresh peripheral blood using Ficoll-Paque density gradient centrifugation. Trizol reagent was used to extract total RNA, and RNA quality was then checked on an Agilent 2100 Bioanalyzer. According to the germline V gene, CDR1 reads SGHTA and CDR2 reads FQGTGA. V was cut back by 3 bases and J by 6 bases, leaving a gap of 8 bases between them. The CDR3 runs 13 amino acids, cysteine and phenylalanine included. Only the CDR3 portion is preserved as DNA: 39 bases, with reading frame beginning at the first base.

Amplification of TCR beta CDR3 regions was carried out from RNA transcripts. A first-round RT-PCR of the TCR CDR3 used the HTBI primer set with the Qiagen OneStep RT-PCR kit. Libraries were constructed in a second round of multiplex PCR, after which size selection and purification were performed. Paired-end sequencing of the libraries was performed with 100 bp reads on an Illumina HiSeq2000. On the authors' methods: Raw data were processed with SOAPnuke, discarding reads with adapters, uncalled bases, mean Phred below 15, or no exact constant-primer or identifier match. High-quality paired reads were merged using COPE v1.2.5, and each unique nucleotide sequence was defined as a clonotype. MiTCR v1.1 was used to align clonotypes to the IMGT TRBV, TRBD and TRBJ reference segments. Analysis was restricted to V-J combinations with a frequency above 0.0001, which covered roughly 99% of repertoires. A TCS score was defined as the ratio between F50 (clonal expansion) and ExV (chaos), using BLOSUM62-based TCRdist between CDR3 peptides within each V-J. Welch's t-statistics and random forest reduced fewer than 550 V-J features to roughly 13, which were used in a naive Bayes classifier (R e1071). Thyroid-blood repertoire similarity was quantified with the Morisita-Horn index. The public reads were reprocessed in TCRdb via fastp at Q25 and MiXCR, keeping in-frame beta chains. For every CDR3 protein sequence, its rows merge into one entry that carries the most common genes and DNA. The V and J calls reflect TCRdb's pipeline rather than the authors' work. Recorded for this sample are approximately 600,000 distinct CDR3 sequences; about 15% of them occurred a single time. In total, the top ten clones hold about 3.9% of the sample.

This sample was taken from a study of T cells in Graves' hyperthyroidism and ophthalmopathy (dated by TCRdb to the late 2010s). Study-level background: Peripheral blood was collected at initial diagnosis, before any treatment. After blood sampling, hyperthyroidism patients were treated with methimazole at a starting dose of 30 mg daily, and ophthalmopathy patients were treated with high-dose intravenous methylprednisolone. An independent validation cohort of fewer than 20 hyperthyroidism patients and 17 patients who later progressed to ophthalmopathy tested prospective prediction of ophthalmopathy. According to the paper, TCR Vbeta CDR3 sequencing was carried out on over 130 peripheral blood samples, which came from fewer than 50 ophthalmopathy, 75 or so hyperthyroidism and approximately 17 progressor patients. The approximately 98 discovery patients were randomly divided into training and test sets at a 7:3 ratio. In about 6 Graves' hyperthyroidism patients, the study also compared T-cell repertoires from thyroid tissue with T-cell repertoires from blood. TCR V-J signatures able to tell the groups apart were searched for in a discovery cohort of 90 to 100 patients, of whom roughly 42 had Graves' ophthalmopathy and around 56 had stable Graves' hyperthyroidism. Summary of the overall study and its limitations: In cross-validation, a model built on a 13 V-J signature told ophthalmopathy apart from stable hyperthyroidism with approximately 90% sensitivity and approximately 84% specificity, and in testing the same model reached 80%/75%. Most expanded thyroid clonotypes (frequency above 0.001) were also found in blood, which suggests that blood repertoires may mirror thyroid immune responses. No statistical method was used to set the sample size in advance, and investigators knew the group allocation. In validation, the model predicted progression to ophthalmopathy with approximately 71% sensitivity and 72% to 85% specificity, a median of approximately 6.5 months before onset.

The sequence was obtained from a woman in her thirties or forties with Graves' ophthalmopathy. Sequencing was carried out using blood. The rearrangement combines TRBV7-3 with TRBJ2-2; the D gene is unclear. The sequenced DNA is TGTGCCAGCAGCTTGGAAGTGGCCGGGGAGCTGTTTTTT. This is translated as CASSLEVAGELFF.